This is a list of T cell receptor beta chains from one sample in a study of T cell responses to AZD1222 COVID-19 vaccine. The protocol was immunoSEQ multiplex PCR, while the TCRdb copy is restricted to in-frame clones and leaves out a portion. The table has approximately 120,000 clones, about 89% seen once; the top ten hold 10%. Source: peripheral blood, taken on day 0 of AZD1222 vaccination. The receptor source for this set is an adult in good health. CDR3s include the opening cysteine and the closing phenylalanine or tryptophan. D genes are given only for firm matches. Only some rows state a clone size, as once, few, many or a class for expanded clones.

D gene	J gene	clone size	V gene	CDR3 DNA	CDR3 protein
.	TRBJ1-2	once	TRBV5-1	TGCGCCAGCAGCTCCCTCGGGGCCAACTATGGCTACACCTTC	CASSSLGANYGYTF
.	TRBJ2-3	.	TRBV3-1/TRBV3-2	TGTGCCAGCAGCCAAACAACAGATACGCAGTATTTT	CASSQTTDTQYF
.	TRBJ2-5	.	TRBV7-2	TGTGCCAGCAGCTTAGCACGTCATGGAACAGGGACAGAGACCCAGTACTTC	CASSLARHGTGTETQYF
.	TRBJ1-3	.	TRBV28	TGTGCCAGCAGGGGGGGCGCAGTTGGAAACACCATATATTTT	CASRGGAVGNTIYF
.	TRBJ2-3	.	TRBV5-4	TGTGCCAGCAGCTTGGGAGGGTTCACAGATACGCAGTATTTT	CASSLGGFTDTQYF
.	TRBJ2-7	.	TRBV29-1	TGCAGCGTTCAGACAGGTCTGAATAAGGAGTACTTC	CSVQTGLNKEYF
TRBD2	TRBJ2-1	.	TRBV4-3	TGCGCCAGCAGCCAGCAGACTAGCGGGAGAACGAATGAGCAGTTCTTC	CASSQQTSGRTNEQFF
.	TRBJ1-2	once	TRBV28	TGTGCCAGCAGTTTACAGGGGTATGGCTACACCTTC	CASSLQGYGYTF
TRBD2	TRBJ2-7	.	TRBV5-1	TGCGCCAGCAGCTTGGGGCTAGCGGGGGGTGAGCAGTACTTC	CASSLGLAGGEQYF
.	TRBJ1-3	.	TRBV6-7	TGTGCCAGCTGGTCCGCGACAGCTACATCTGGAAACACCATATATTTT	CASWSATATSGNTIYF
TRBD1	TRBJ1-1	.	TRBV5-6	TGTGCCAGCACCCGATCTCCCGGGACAGCTAAAGACTTGAACACTGAAGCTTTCTTT	CASTRSPGTAKDLNTEAFF
TRBD2	TRBJ2-5	.	TRBV2	TGTGCCAGCATCCCTAGCGGCCTTTACCAAGAGACCCAGTACTTC	CASIPSGLYQETQYF
TRBD1	TRBJ2-2	.	TRBV24-1	TGTGCCACCAGTGACCCACGGGGGGACAGGGTCCCCGGGGAGCTGTTTTTT	CATSDPRGDRVPGELFF
.	TRBJ1-1	.	TRBV6-2/TRBV6-3	TGTGCCAGCAGTTATCTAGTAGGGGGTCTTTCTGAAGCTTTCTTT	CASSYLVGGLSEAFF
.	TRBJ1-2	.	TRBV10-1	TGCGCCAGCACCGAGGGGCTATCGCCCCCCTATGGCTACACCTTC	CASTEGLSPPYGYTF
.	TRBJ2-5	.	TRBV3-1/TRBV3-2	TGTGCCAGCAGCCAAGATCCCGTTGTTGTCGCCCAGTACTTC	CASSQDPVVVAQYF
.	TRBJ1-1	.	TRBV7-8	TGTGCCAGCAGCCGCGGGACTTCGAACACTGAAGCTTTCTTT	CASSRGTSNTEAFF
.	TRBJ2-3	.	TRBV24-1	TGTGCCACCAGCGAGGAGGACCGCACAGATACGCAGTATTTT	CATSEEDRTDTQYF
.	TRBJ2-7	.	TRBV28	TGTGCCAGCAGGCGGGACAGTCCCTACGAGCAGTACTTC	CASRRDSPYEQYF
.	TRBJ1-1	.	TRBV30	TGTGCCTGGAGTATAGGGGTGAACACTGAAGCTTTCTTT	CAWSIGVNTEAFF
.	TRBJ1-1	.	TRBV28	TGTGCCAGCAGTTTATCTAACCTACACCCGGCGAACACTGAAGCTTTCTTT	CASSLSNLHPANTEAFF
.	TRBJ1-5	.	TRBV21-1	TGTGCCAGCAGCAAATCCGCTCATAGCAATCAGCCCCAGCATTTT	CASSKSAHSNQPQHF